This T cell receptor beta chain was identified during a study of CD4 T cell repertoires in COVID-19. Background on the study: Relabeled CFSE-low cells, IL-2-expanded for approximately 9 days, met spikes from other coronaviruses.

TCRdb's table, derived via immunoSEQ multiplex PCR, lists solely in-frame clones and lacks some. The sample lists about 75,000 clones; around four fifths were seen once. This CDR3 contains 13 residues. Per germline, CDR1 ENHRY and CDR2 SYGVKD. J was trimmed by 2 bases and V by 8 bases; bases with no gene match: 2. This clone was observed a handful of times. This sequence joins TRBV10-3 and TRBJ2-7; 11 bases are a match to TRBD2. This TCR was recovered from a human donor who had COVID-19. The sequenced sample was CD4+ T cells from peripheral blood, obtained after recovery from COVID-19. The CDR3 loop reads CAIGGLAAYEQYF. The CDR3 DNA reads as TGTGCCATCGGGGGACTAGCGGCCTACGAGCAGTACTTC.